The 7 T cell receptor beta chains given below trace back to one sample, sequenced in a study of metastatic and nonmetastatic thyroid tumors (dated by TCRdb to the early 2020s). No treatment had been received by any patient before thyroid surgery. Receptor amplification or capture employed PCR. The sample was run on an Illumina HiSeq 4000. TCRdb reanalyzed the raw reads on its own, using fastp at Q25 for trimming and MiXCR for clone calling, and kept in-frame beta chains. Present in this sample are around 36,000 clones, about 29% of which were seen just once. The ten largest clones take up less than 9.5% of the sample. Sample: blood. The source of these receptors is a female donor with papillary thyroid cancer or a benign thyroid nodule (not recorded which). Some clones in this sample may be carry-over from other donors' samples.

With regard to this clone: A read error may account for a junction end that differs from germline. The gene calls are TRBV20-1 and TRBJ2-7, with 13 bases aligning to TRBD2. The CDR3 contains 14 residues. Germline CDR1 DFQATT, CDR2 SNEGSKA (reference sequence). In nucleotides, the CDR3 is TGCGGTGCTATAGGGACTAGCGGGGCGTTGGAGCAGTACTTC. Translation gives CGAIGTSGALEQYF.

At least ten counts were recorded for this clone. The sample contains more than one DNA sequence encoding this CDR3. The CDR3 loop reads CASSPTGVTYNEQFF. The CDR3 DNA is TGTGCCAGCAGCCCGACAGGGGTTACCTACAATGAGCAGTTCTTC. The rearrangement joins TRBV3-1 to TRBJ2-1, with TRBD1 matching 8 bases. Germline trimming cut 4 bases from V and 2 bases from J; bases unmatched to any gene: 4. The CDR3 is 15 residues long. Germline V gene data show CDR1 as LGHDT and CDR2 as YNNKEL (reference sequence).

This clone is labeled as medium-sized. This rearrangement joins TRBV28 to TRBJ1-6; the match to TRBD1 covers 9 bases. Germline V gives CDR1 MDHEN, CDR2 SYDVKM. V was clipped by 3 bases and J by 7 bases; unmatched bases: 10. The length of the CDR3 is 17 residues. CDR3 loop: CASSFLGQGTLNSPLHF. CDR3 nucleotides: TGTGCCAGCAGTTTTCTAGGACAGGGGACCCTCAATTCACCCCTCCACTTT. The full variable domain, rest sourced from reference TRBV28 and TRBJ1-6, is DVKVTQSSRYLVKRTGEKVFLECVQDMDHENMFWYRQDPGLGLRLIYFSYDVKMKEKGDIPEGYSVSREKKERFSLILESASTNQTSMYLCASSFLGQGTLNSPLHFGNGTRLTVT.

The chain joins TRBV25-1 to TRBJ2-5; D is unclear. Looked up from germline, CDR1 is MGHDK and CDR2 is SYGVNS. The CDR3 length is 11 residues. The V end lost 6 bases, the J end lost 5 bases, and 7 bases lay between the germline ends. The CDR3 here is CASSAWETQYF. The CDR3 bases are TGTGCCAGCAGCGCCTGGGAGACCCAGTACTTC.

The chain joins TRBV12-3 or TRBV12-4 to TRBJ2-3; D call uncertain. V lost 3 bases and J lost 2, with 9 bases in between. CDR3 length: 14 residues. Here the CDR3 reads CASSLMDPTDTQYF. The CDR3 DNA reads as TGTGCCAGCAGTTTGATGGACCCCACAGATACGCAGTATTTT.

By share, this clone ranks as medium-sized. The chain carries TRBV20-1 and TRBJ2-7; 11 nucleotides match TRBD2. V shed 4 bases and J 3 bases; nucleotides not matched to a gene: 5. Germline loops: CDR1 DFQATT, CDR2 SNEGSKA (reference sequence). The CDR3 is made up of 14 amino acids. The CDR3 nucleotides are TGCAGTGCTACGTCTAGCGGGGGGCGCTACGAGCAGTACTTC. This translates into CSATSSGGRYEQYF.

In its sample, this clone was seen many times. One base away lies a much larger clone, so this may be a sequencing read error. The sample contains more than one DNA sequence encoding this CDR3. The CDR3, as DNA: TGTGCCAGTAGTATAGGGTCCAGAAGCTCCTACGAGCAGTACTTC. This gives the protein CASSIGSRSSYEQYF. The chain links TRBV19 to TRBJ2-7; the D is unclear. Trimming stripped 1 base from V and 0 bases from J, with 10 bases between. CDR1 is LNHDA and CDR2 is SQIVND in the germline V gene (reference sequence). This CDR3 has 15 amino acids.